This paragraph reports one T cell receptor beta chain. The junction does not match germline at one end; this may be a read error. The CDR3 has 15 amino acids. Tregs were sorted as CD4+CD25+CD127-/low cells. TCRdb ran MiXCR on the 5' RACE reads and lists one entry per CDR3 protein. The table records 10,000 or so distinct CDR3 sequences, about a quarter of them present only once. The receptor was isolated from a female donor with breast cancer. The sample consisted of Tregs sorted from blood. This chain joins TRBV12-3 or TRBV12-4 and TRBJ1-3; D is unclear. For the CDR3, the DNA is TGTGCCAGCAGTTGGAGAGGCAGCTCTGGAAACACCATATGTTTT. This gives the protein CASSWRGSSGNTICF.